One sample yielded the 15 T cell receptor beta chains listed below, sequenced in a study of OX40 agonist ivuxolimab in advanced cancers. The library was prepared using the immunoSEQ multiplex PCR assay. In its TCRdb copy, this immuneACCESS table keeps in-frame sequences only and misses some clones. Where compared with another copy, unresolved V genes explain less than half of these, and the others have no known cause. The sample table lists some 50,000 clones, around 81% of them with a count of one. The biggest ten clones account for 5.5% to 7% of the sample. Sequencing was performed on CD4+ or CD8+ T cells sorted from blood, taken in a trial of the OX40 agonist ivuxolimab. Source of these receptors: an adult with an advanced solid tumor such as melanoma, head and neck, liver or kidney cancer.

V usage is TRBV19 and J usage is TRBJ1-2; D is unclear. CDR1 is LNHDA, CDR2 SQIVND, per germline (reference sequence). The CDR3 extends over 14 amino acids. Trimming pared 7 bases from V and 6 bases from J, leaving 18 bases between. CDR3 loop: CASKNRASMDGYTF. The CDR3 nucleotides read TGTGCCAGTAAAAACAGAGCGTCTATGGATGGCTACACCTTC.

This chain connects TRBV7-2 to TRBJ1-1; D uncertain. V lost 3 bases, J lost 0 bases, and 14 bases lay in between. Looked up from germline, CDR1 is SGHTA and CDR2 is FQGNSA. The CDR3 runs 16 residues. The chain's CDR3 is CASSLAAERMNTEAFF. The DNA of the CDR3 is TGTGCCAGCAGCTTGGCCGCGGAACGTATGAACACTGAAGCTTTCTTT.

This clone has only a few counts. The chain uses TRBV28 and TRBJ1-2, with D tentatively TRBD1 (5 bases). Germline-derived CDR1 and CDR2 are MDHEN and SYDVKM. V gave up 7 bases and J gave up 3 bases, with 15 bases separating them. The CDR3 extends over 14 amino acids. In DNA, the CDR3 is TGTGCCAGCAATTCGGGAGGGACCTACTATGGCTACACCTTC. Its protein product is CASNSGGTYYGYTF.

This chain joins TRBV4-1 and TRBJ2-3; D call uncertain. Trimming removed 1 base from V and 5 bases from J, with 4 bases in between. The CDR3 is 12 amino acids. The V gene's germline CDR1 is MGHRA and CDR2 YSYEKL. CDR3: CASSQVGDTQYF. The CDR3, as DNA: TGCGCCAGCAGCCAAGTGGGAGATACGCAGTATTTT.

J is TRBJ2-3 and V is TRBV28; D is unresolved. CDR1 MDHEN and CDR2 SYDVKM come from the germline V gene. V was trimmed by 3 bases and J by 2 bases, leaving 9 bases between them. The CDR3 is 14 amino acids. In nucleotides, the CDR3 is TGTGCCAGCAGTTTCCAGCTCTACACAGATACGCAGTATTTT. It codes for CASSFQLYTDTQYF.

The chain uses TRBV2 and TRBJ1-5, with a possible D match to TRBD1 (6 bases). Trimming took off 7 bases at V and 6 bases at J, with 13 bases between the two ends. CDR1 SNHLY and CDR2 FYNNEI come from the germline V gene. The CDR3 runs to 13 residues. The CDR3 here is CASNRDITQPQHF. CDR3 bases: TGTGCCAGCAACCGGGACATCACTCAGCCCCAGCATTTT. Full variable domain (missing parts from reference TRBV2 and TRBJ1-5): EPEVTQTPSHQVTQMGQEVILRCVPISNHLYFYWYRQILGQKVEFLVSFYNNEISEKSEIFDDQFSVERPDGSNFTLKIRSTKLEDSAMYFCASNRDITQPQHFGDGTRLSIL.

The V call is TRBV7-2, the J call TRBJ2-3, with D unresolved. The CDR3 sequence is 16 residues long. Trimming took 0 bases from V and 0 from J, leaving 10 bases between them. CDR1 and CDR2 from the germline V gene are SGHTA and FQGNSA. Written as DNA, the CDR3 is TGTGCCAGCAGCTTAGCGGAGATCCTGAGCACAGATACGCAGTATTTT. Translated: CASSLAEILSTDTQYF.

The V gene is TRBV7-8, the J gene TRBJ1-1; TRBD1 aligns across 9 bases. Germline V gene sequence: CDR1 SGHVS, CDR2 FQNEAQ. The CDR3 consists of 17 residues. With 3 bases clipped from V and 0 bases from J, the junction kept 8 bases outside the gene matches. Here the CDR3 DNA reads TGTGCCAGCAGCTTTTTTCCGGGACAGGGTTTGAACACTGAAGCTTTCTTT. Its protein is CASSFFPGQGLNTEAFF.

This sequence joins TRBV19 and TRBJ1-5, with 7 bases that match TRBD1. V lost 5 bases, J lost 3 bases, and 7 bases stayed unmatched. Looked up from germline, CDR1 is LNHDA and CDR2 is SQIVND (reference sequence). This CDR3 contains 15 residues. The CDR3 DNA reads TGTGCCAGTAGTGCCTCGACAGGGAACAATCAGCCCCAGCATTTT. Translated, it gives CASSASTGNNQPQHF.

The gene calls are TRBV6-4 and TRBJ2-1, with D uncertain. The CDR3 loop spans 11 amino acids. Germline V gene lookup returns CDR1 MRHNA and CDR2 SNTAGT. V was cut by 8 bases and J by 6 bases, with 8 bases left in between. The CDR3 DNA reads TGTGCCAGCGAACAAGCCAATGAGCAGTTCTTC. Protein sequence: CASEQANEQFF.

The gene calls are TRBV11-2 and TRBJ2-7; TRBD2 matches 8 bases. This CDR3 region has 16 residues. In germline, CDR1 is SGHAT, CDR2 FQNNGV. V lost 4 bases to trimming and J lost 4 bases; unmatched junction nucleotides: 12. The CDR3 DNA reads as TGTGCCAGCAGCTCCCTCTTTACGGGAGGGCTGTACGAGCAGTACTTC. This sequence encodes CASSSLFTGGLYEQYF. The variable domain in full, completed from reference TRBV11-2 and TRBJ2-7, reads EAGVAQSPRYKIIEKRQSVAFWCNPISGHATLYWYQQILGQGPKLLIQFQNNGVVDDSQLPKDRFSAERLKGVDSTLKIQPAKLEDSAVYLCASSSLFTGGLYEQYFGPGTRLTVT.

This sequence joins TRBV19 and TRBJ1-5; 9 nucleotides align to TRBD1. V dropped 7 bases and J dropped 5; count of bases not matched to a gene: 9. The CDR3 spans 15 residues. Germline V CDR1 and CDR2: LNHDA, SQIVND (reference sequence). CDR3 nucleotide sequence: TGTGCCAGTAACGATAGGACAGGGGCGCATCAGCCCCAGCATTTT. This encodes CASNDRTGAHQPQHF.

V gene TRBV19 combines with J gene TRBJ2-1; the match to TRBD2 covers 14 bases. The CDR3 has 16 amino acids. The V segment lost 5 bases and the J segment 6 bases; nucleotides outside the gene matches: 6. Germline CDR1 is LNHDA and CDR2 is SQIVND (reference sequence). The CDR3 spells CASSGLTSGRVNEQFF. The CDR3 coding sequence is TGTGCCAGTAGTGGCTTGACTAGCGGGAGGGTCAATGAGCAGTTCTTC.

In nucleotides, the CDR3 is TGTGCCAGCAGCTTACAGACAGGATTTAACACTGAAGCTTTCTTT. Translating it yields CASSLQTGFNTEAFF. The rearrangement joins TRBV7-9 to TRBJ1-1; tentatively, D is TRBD1 (6 bases). Trimming took 2 bases from V and 2 from J, leaving 12 bases between them. This CDR3 has 15 residues. From germline, CDR1 is SEHNR and CDR2 FQNEAQ (reference sequence). Complete variable domain (other parts from reference TRBV7-9 and TRBJ1-1): DTGVSQNPRHKITKRGQNVTFRCDPISEHNRLYWYRQTLGQGPEFLTYFQNEAQLEKSRLLSDRFSAERPKGSFSTLEIQRTEQGDSAMYLCASSLQTGFNTEAFFGQGTRLTVV.

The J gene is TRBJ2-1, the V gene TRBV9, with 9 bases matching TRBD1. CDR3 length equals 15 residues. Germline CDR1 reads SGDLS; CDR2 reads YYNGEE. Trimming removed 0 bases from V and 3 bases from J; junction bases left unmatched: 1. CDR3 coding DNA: TGTGCCAGCAGCGTAGGACAGGGGGGCTACAATGAGCAGTTCTTC. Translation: CASSVGQGGYNEQFF.